Below, 20 T cell receptor beta chains from the same sample are listed, as sequenced in a study of CD8 T cell repertoires and HIV-1 epitope variants. For these TCRs, the target antigens are not known. The protocol was immunoSEQ multiplex PCR, while the TCRdb copy is restricted to in-frame clones and leaves out a portion. The repertoire consists of about 5,000 clones, with about 66% occurring once and the leading ten covering 43%. Material for sequencing was cultured CD8+ T cells derived from PBMCs. The receptors originated from a male donor with HIV.

A single count supports this clone. The chain recombines TRBV18 with TRBJ2-3; TRBD2 aligns across 7 bases. Germline CDR1 reads KGHSH; CDR2 reads LQKENI. V dropped 6 bases and J dropped 0; count of bases not matched to a gene: 9. The CDR3 is made up of 16 amino acids. CDR3 sequence (DNA): TGTGCCAGCTCCCGCCCTGAGCGGGATAGCACAGATACGCAGTATTTT. As protein: CASSRPERDSTDTQYF.

The V call is TRBV28, the J call TRBJ2-2, with TRBD2 matching 7 bases. The CDR3 runs to 15 residues. Germline V lookup: CDR1 MDHEN, CDR2 SYDVKM. V gave up 7 bases and J gave up 2 bases; unmatched junction bases: 7. CDR3 sequence: CASNLAGENTGELFF. In nucleotides, the CDR3 is TGTGCCAGCAACCTGGCGGGAGAAAACACCGGGGAGCTGTTTTTT.

This clone was seen a few times. V gene TRBV7-8 combines with J gene TRBJ2-7; 7 nucleotides line up with TRBD1. Germline values: CDR1 SGHVS, CDR2 FQNEAQ. The junction had 11 bases not matched to a gene; V was cut back by 5 bases and J by 7 bases. This CDR3 has 14 amino acids. The DNA for the CDR3 is TGTGCCAGCAGCCGACAGGGCTCAGGGAGTGAGCAGTACTTC. It yields the protein CASSRQGSGSEQYF.

This clone was observed a handful of times. A read error may produce the germline difference seen at one junction end. This chain uses TRBV15 with TRBJ1-2, with D hard to call. Germline CDR1 reads LNHNV; CDR2 reads YYDKDF (reference sequence). The CDR3 length is 16 residues. CDR3 residues: CATSRDGVAGQAGSTF. The CDR3 DNA reads as TGTGCCACCAGCAGAGATGGGGTAGCCGGCCAGGCGGGCTCCACCTTC.

The gene calls are TRBV16 and TRBJ1-5, with 7 bases matching TRBD1. The J segment lost 5 bases and the V segment lost 1 base, leaving 5 bases of the junction unmatched. CDR3 size: 15 residues. Germline V CDR1 and CDR2: KGHSY, FQNENV. The CDR3 DNA reads as TGTGCCAGCAGCCAATTGGGTACAGGGGATCAGCCCCAGCATTTT. Encoded protein: CASSQLGTGDQPQHF.

This clone was counted between two and nine times. The J gene is TRBJ2-7, the V gene TRBV19; 8 bases fit TRBD1. The CDR3 contains 15 residues. The V gene's germline CDR1 is LNHDA and CDR2 SQIVND (reference sequence). Trimming at V came to 1 base and at J to 3 bases, leaving 5 bases not matched to a gene. The CDR3 spells CASSIGTGNYYEQYF. DNA of the CDR3: TGTGCCAGTAGTATAGGGACAGGGAACTACTACGAGCAGTACTTC. The full variable domain, rest sourced from reference TRBV19 and TRBJ2-7, is DGGITQSPKYLFRKEGQNVTLSCEQNLNHDAMYWYRQDPGQGLRLIYYSQIVNDFQKGDIAEGYSVSREKKESFPLTVTSAQKNPTAFYLCASSIGTGNYYEQYFGPGTRLTVT.

V is TRBV4-2 and J is TRBJ1-2; D call uncertain. The germline V gene has CDR1 LGHNA and CDR2 YNFKEQ. The CDR3 extends over 14 amino acids. The V end lost 0 bases, the J end lost 2 bases, and 7 bases lay between the germline ends. This CDR3 is CASSQDTGNYGYTF. CDR3 coding DNA: TGTGCCAGCAGCCAAGATACGGGAAACTATGGCTACACCTTC.

The V gene is TRBV19, the J gene TRBJ2-1; TRBD1 matches 8 bases. CDR1 LNHDA and CDR2 SQIVND come from the germline V gene (reference sequence). The CDR3 is made up of 16 amino acids. Trimming took 4 bases from V and 0 from J; bases not matched to a gene: 5. The chain's CDR3 is CASSRQGSGSYNEQFF. In DNA, the CDR3 is TGTGCCAGTAGTAGACAGGGGTCGGGCTCCTACAATGAGCAGTTCTTC.

The genes are TRBV30 and TRBJ1-1; D ambiguous. The germline V gene has CDR1 GTSNPN and CDR2 SVGIG (reference sequence). The germline V and J ends were trimmed by 3 bases and 4 bases, with 12 bases remaining between them. The CDR3 totals 13 residues. CDR3 nucleotides: TGTGCCTGGAGGGGGTGGGGATCCACTGAAGCTTTCTTT. Translation gives CAWRGWGSTEAFF.

J is TRBJ1-5 and V is TRBV28; 10 nucleotides align to TRBD1. CDR1 and CDR2 from the germline V gene are MDHEN and SYDVKM. V trimming: 5 bases; J trimming: 4 bases; junction bases outside the gene matches: 5. The CDR3 loop spans 15 amino acids. The CDR3 is CASSLTGGSNQPQHF. The CDR3 DNA sequence: TGTGCCAGCAGTCTGACAGGGGGCAGTAATCAGCCCCAGCATTTT.

The chain carries TRBV19 and TRBJ2-1, with 7 bases matching TRBD2. The CDR3 spans 17 residues. V shed 3 bases, J shed 4 bases, and the junction held 12 bases outside the gene matches. Germline V CDR1 and CDR2: LNHDA, SQIVND (reference sequence). The CDR3 sequence is CASSIGNVAGIYNEQFF. The CDR3 DNA reads TGTGCCAGTAGTATTGGGAATGTAGCGGGCATATACAATGAGCAGTTCTTC.

The chain is built from TRBV28 and TRBJ1-1, with D perhaps TRBD1 (5 bases). Germline values: CDR1 MDHEN, CDR2 SYDVKM. Trimming removed 5 bases at V and 1 base at J, with 5 bases between. The CDR3 spans 12 residues. CDR3 protein: CASSTGNTEAFF. The CDR3 region has the DNA TGTGCCAGCAGTACAGGGAACACTGAAGCTTTCTTT.

The rearrangement joins TRBV2 to TRBJ1-5; D is ambiguous. The CDR3 contains 13 residues. Germline CDR1 SNHLY, CDR2 FYNNEI. The V gene lost 5 bases and the J gene lost 6 bases, with 11 bases spanning the gap. The CDR3 DNA sequence: TGTGCCAGCAGTTACTTTAAGGGTCAGCCCCAGCATTTT. It encodes CASSYFKGQPQHF.

This clone appeared a few times. The chain couples TRBV28 to TRBJ2-7; TRBD1 agrees at 9 bases. Germline V lookup: CDR1 MDHEN, CDR2 SYDVKM. The junction had 5 bases not matched to a gene; V was cut back by 7 bases and J by 4 bases. The CDR3 length is 13 residues. DNA of the CDR3: TGTGCCAGCATCGGGACAGGGAATTACGAGCAGTACTTC. It codes for CASIGTGNYEQYF.

The genes are TRBV28 and TRBJ1-3; tentatively, D is TRBD1 (6 bases). The CDR3 runs to 13 residues. Germline CDR1 reads MDHEN; CDR2 reads SYDVKM. With 8 bases removed from V and 4 bases from J, the gap between germline ends came to 12 bases. The CDR3 spells CASSRTEGNTIYF. For the CDR3, the DNA is TGTGCCAGCTCCAGGACAGAGGGAAACACCATATATTTT.

V gene TRBV9 combines with J gene TRBJ2-7; no firm D call. The length of the CDR3 is 12 residues. Germline loops: CDR1 SGDLS, CDR2 YYNGEE. V dropped 0 bases and J dropped 6 bases, with 7 bases sitting between them. The CDR3 DNA is TGTGCCAGCAGCGTAGGACAATCCGAGCAGTACTTC. This codes for CASSVGQSEQYF.

The rearrangement joins TRBV27 to TRBJ2-2; 9 bases agree with TRBD1. J lost 5 bases, V lost 4 bases, and 11 bases had no gene match. The CDR3 is made up of 17 amino acids. CDR1 is MNHEY and CDR2 is SMNVEV in the germline V gene (reference sequence). The DNA for the CDR3 is TGTGCCAGCAGTTGGGTCCCCGGGACAGGGCGGACCGGGGAGCTGTTTTTT. Translation gives CASSWVPGTGRTGELFF.

This clone was seen a handful of times. The chain has TRBV2 and TRBJ1-1; 7 positions match TRBD1. The CDR3 spans 14 residues. Germline values: CDR1 SNHLY, CDR2 FYNNEI. V shed 5 bases and J 5 bases; nucleotides not matched to a gene: 8. This CDR3 is CASSRGGAGTEAFF. DNA of the CDR3: TGTGCCAGCAGTAGAGGGGGCGCGGGAACTGAAGCTTTCTTT.

V and J are TRBV28 and TRBJ1-1; a weak D match, TRBD1 (5 bases). The CDR3 has 13 residues. The germline gives CDR1 MDHEN, CDR2 SYDVKM. V was cut by 3 bases and J by 5 bases, with 10 bases left in between. CDR3 nucleotides: TGTGCCAGCAGTTTCGGGGGTCAGACTGAAGCTTTCTTT. It codes for CASSFGGQTEAFF.

The chain employs TRBV19 and TRBJ2-1; possibly TRBD2 for D (7 bases). Trimming cost V 6 bases and J 6 bases, with 12 bases left between them. CDR1 LNHDA and CDR2 SQIVND come from the germline V gene (reference sequence). The CDR3 contains 13 residues. CDR3 DNA sequence: TGTGCCAGTAGCCGGGGGGCCAGCAATGAGCAGTTCTTC. Its protein product is CASSRGASNEQFF.